This T cell receptor beta chain was captured in a study of cytotoxic CD8 clonotypes in ibrutinib-treated CLL. TCRdb's table, derived via immunoSEQ multiplex PCR, lists solely in-frame clones and lacks some. The repertoire holds 110,000 to 150,000 clones, with 70% to 80% as singletons. The CDR3 runs to 14 residues. Per germline, CDR1 SGHTA and CDR2 FQGNSA. V gave up 5 bases and J gave up 7 bases; unmatched junction bases: 2. The starting material was PBMCs, obtained after 12 months of ibrutinib treatment. The receptor's source is a human donor with chronic lymphocytic leukemia. This chain connects TRBV7-2 to TRBJ2-2; 12 bases are shared with TRBD2. The CDR3 loop reads CASSPSGGVGELFF. The CDR3 nucleotides are TGTGCCAGCAGCCCTAGCGGGGGGGTCGGGGAGCTGTTTTTT.